A single sample gave rise to the 25 T cell receptor beta chains below, sequenced in a study of long-term antiretroviral therapy in people with HIV. Investigators performed immunoSEQ version v3.0 at survey level. Generated by immunoSEQ multiplex PCR, the TCRdb table keeps only in-frame clones and is missing some. The table lists some 35,000 clones, around 85% of them singletons. The sample consisted of unsorted PBMCs, taken 2.2 years after starting antiretroviral therapy. The origin of the receptors is a man between 18 and 35 years old with HIV.

The CDR3 loop is CAWGGTGGDTGELFF. The CDR3, as DNA: TGTGCCTGGGGGGGGACCGGAGGAGACACCGGGGAGCTGTTTTTT. V gene TRBV30 combines with J gene TRBJ2-2; perhaps TRBD2 as D (6 bases). Germline V lookup: CDR1 GTSNPN, CDR2 SVGIG (reference sequence). The CDR3 extends over 15 amino acids. The ends were cut back, 5 bases at V and 3 bases at J, with 16 bases in the middle. Complete variable domain (other parts from reference TRBV30 and TRBJ2-2): SQTIHQWPATLVQPVGSPLSLECTVEGTSNPNLYWYRQAAGRGLQLLFYSVGIGQISSEVPQNLSASRPQDRQFILSSKKLLLSDSGFYLCAWGGTGGDTGELFFGEGSRLTVL.

V gene TRBV28 combines with J gene TRBJ2-5; 8 bases line up with TRBD1. Trimming removed 3 bases from V and 4 bases from J; junction bases left unmatched: 4. CDR1 MDHEN and CDR2 SYDVKM come from the germline V gene. The CDR3 runs 14 residues. CDR3 sequence: CASSFRTGRETQYF. The CDR3 DNA sequence: TGTGCCAGCAGTTTCCGGACAGGGCGAGAGACCCAGTACTTC.

This clone was counted a single time. The chain carries TRBV10-2 and TRBJ2-7, with 7 bases that match TRBD2. This CDR3 spans 15 amino acids. Trimming cost V 0 bases and J 2 bases; bases outside gene matches: 4. Germline V gene data show CDR1 as WSHSY and CDR2 as SAAADI. This chain's CDR3 is CASSESNGGTYEQYF. For the CDR3, the DNA is TGCGCCAGCAGTGAGTCGAACGGGGGGACCTACGAGCAGTACTTC.

The chain is built from TRBV10-3 and TRBJ2-5; 7 bases match TRBD1. This CDR3 contains 14 residues. V lost 0 bases, J lost 5 bases, and 3 bases stayed unmatched. Germline assignment: CDR1 ENHRY and CDR2 SYGVKD. CDR3 sequence: CAISESTGYETQYF. DNA for the CDR3: TGTGCCATCAGTGAGTCGACAGGGTATGAGACCCAGTACTTC.

The chain couples TRBV2 to TRBJ2-7; D is uncertain. This CDR3 has 12 amino acids. Germline-derived CDR1 and CDR2 are SNHLY and FYNNEI. V was cut by 6 bases and J by 0 bases, with 6 bases left in between. The CDR3 bases are TGTGCCAGCAGGTGGGACTCCTACGAGCAGTACTTC. Its protein is CASRWDSYEQYF.

The chain has TRBV2 and TRBJ2-2; D might be TRBD1 (5 bases). This CDR3 has 14 residues. V was cut by 2 bases and J by 5 bases, with 9 bases left in between. Germline V gene lookup returns CDR1 SNHLY and CDR2 FYNNEI. The CDR3 DNA reads as TGTGCCAGCAGTGAACAGGGTGGGACCGGGGAGCTGTTTTTT. Its translation is CASSEQGGTGELFF.

The J gene is TRBJ2-2, the V gene TRBV5-1; D unresolved. Germline V gives CDR1 SGHRS, CDR2 YFSETQ. The V end was cut by 1 base, the J end by 5 bases, with 12 bases between. The CDR3 is 15 residues long. CDR3 nucleotide sequence: TGCGCCAGCAGCTTGAAGACTGATTCAACCGGGGAGCTGTTTTTT. It specifies CASSLKTDSTGELFF.

This clone was recorded only once. This chain uses TRBV7-8 with TRBJ1-1; TRBD1 might be the D (6 bases). Germline CDR1 and CDR2: SGHVS and FQNEAQ. This CDR3 comprises 14 residues. V lost 8 bases and J lost 0, with 13 bases in between. DNA for the CDR3: TGTGCCAGCGCGCGGACAGAGTTGAACACTGAAGCTTTCTTT. Translating gives CASARTELNTEAFF.

The table lists this clone with a count of one. The J gene is TRBJ2-3, the V gene TRBV18; 14 nucleotides match TRBD2. The trim removed 0 bases at V and 1 base at J, leaving 0 bases unmatched. Per the germline V gene, CDR1 is KGHSH and CDR2 is LQKENI. This CDR3 has 17 residues. The CDR3 loop reads CASSPPGLAGGTDTQYF. As DNA, the CDR3 is TGTGCCAGCTCACCACCGGGACTAGCGGGGGGCACAGATACGCAGTATTTT.

The chain carries TRBV6-6 and TRBJ2-1; 7 nucleotides align to TRBD2. The CDR3 totals 12 residues. Germline values: CDR1 MNHNY, CDR2 SVGAGI (reference sequence). The CDR3 is CAHRGVNNEQFF. In nucleotides, the CDR3 is TGTGCTCATCGGGGGGTTAACAATGAGCAGTTCTTC.

The V call is TRBV7-9, the J call TRBJ2-5, with D perhaps matching TRBD1 (5 bases). Trimming left V 3 bases short and J 0 bases short, with 8 bases between. The CDR3 extends over 14 amino acids. Germline V CDR1 and CDR2: SEHNR, FQNEAQ (reference sequence). The CDR3 bases are TGTGCCAGCAGCTTCGACAGAGACCAAGAGACCCAGTACTTC. This translates into CASSFDRDQETQYF.

This chain joins TRBV5-5 and TRBJ2-5, with TRBD2 matching over 9 bases. V lost 1 base, J lost 5 bases, and 12 bases stayed unmatched. The germline CDR1 and CDR2 sequences are SGHKS and YYEKEE (reference sequence). CDR3 length equals 17 residues. CDR3 sequence (DNA): TGTGCCAGCAGCTTGTCCCTAAATGCGGGAGGGCTGGAGACCCAGTACTTC. Protein product: CASSLSLNAGGLETQYF.

The rearrangement uses TRBV7-2 and TRBJ2-2; TRBD1 aligns across 8 bases. The CDR3 runs 16 residues. Trimming at V came to 2 bases and at J to 4 bases, leaving 6 bases not matched to a gene. From germline, CDR1 is SGHTA and CDR2 FQGNSA. The DNA of the CDR3 is TGTGCCAGCAGCTTATTCGGACAGGGACTCACCGGGGAGCTGTTTTTT. Translated, it gives CASSLFGQGLTGELFF.

A single count supports this clone. The gene calls are TRBV19 and TRBJ2-1; D unclear. Deletions cut 7 bases from V and 3 bases from J, with 13 bases between. The germline V gene has CDR1 LNHDA and CDR2 SQIVND (reference sequence). The CDR3 spans 14 residues. CDR3 sequence reads: CASMDDKYYNEQFF. Here the CDR3 DNA reads TGTGCCAGTATGGATGACAAGTACTACAATGAGCAGTTCTTC.

The chain couples TRBV29-1 to TRBJ2-5, with TRBD1 matching 10 bases. The CDR3 covers 15 residues. The V gene end was trimmed by 0 bases and the J gene end by 5 bases; junction bases not matched to a gene: 6. Per the germline V gene, CDR1 is SQVTM and CDR2 is ANQGSEA. The CDR3 loop reads CSVEDRDRGWETQYF. For the CDR3, the DNA is TGCAGCGTTGAAGACCGGGACAGGGGCTGGGAGACCCAGTACTTC.

The V gene is TRBV7-8, the J gene TRBJ1-2, with D hard to call. V lost 3 bases and J 3 bases, leaving 20 bases between the germline ends. Per the germline V gene, CDR1 is SGHVS and CDR2 is FQNEAQ. The CDR3 loop spans 17 amino acids. CDR3 coding DNA: TGTGCCAGCAGCTTGCCACGCCAGACGGCGATGGACTATGGCTACACCTTC. Protein sequence: CASSLPRQTAMDYGYTF.

The chain recombines TRBV7-9 with TRBJ1-1; possibly TRBD1 for D (6 bases). This CDR3 has 15 residues. Trimming took 5 bases from V and 0 from J, leaving 13 bases between them. Germline lookup yields CDR1 SEHNR and CDR2 FQNEAQ (reference sequence). DNA for the CDR3: TGTGCCAGCAGCCCCCAGGGGAGTGTGAACACTGAAGCTTTCTTT. Its protein product is CASSPQGSVNTEAFF.

V gene TRBV27 combines with J gene TRBJ2-7; TRBD1 matches at 7 bases. Germline V CDR1 and CDR2: MNHEY, SMNVEV (reference sequence). V lost 6 bases, J lost 4 bases, and 12 bases stayed unmatched. The CDR3 has 15 residues. The CDR3 nucleotides are TGTGCCAGCAGACTAAACAGGGGAAGAGGGTACGAGCAGTACTTC. It yields the protein CASRLNRGRGYEQYF.

The gene calls are TRBV28 and TRBJ2-3, with TRBD2 matching 11 bases. Germline CDR1 MDHEN, CDR2 SYDVKM. Trimming took 6 bases from V and 4 from J; bases not matched to a gene: 9. The CDR3 runs to 16 residues. The CDR3 spells CASRSATSGTPDTQYF. DNA for the CDR3: TGTGCCAGCAGGTCGGCGACTAGCGGGACACCAGATACGCAGTATTTT.

The rearrangement joins TRBV15 to TRBJ2-7; TRBD2 matches at 15 bases. Unmatched junction bases numbered 3, after V lost 3 bases and J lost 6 bases. From germline, CDR1 is LNHNV and CDR2 YYDKDF (reference sequence). The CDR3 extends over 15 amino acids. CDR3 protein: CATSSGTSGRSEQYF. The CDR3 nucleotides read TGTGCCACCAGCAGCGGGACTAGCGGGAGGAGCGAGCAGTACTTC.

V and J are TRBV10-3 and TRBJ1-5; D gene uncertain. Trimming pared 6 bases from V and 5 bases from J, leaving 14 bases between. Germline V gives CDR1 ENHRY, CDR2 SYGVKD. There are 14 residues in the CDR3. CDR3 DNA: TGTGCCATCAGAGGCATGGGAACACATCAGCCCCAGCATTTT. Amino acid sequence: CAIRGMGTHQPQHF.

J is TRBJ2-2 and V is TRBV5-5; D remains ambiguous. The germline V gene has CDR1 SGHKS and CDR2 YYEKEE (reference sequence). V dropped 5 bases and J dropped 2 bases, with 4 bases sitting between them. The CDR3 contains 12 residues. Written as DNA, the CDR3 is TGTGCCAGCAGGTTTAACACCGGGGAGCTGTTTTTT. Translated: CASRFNTGELFF. Together with reference TRBV5-5 and TRBJ2-2, the CDR3 gives the full variable domain: DAGVTQSPTHLIKTRGQQVTLRCSPISGHKSVSWYQQVLGQGPQFIFQYYEKEERGRGNFPDRFSARQFPNYSSELNVNALLLGDSALYLCASRFNTGELFFGEGSRLTVL.

V is TRBV9 and J is TRBJ2-3; TRBD2 matches at 11 bases. Germline lookup yields CDR1 SGDLS and CDR2 YYNGEE. CDR3 size: 16 residues. V gave up 0 bases and J gave up 2 bases; unmatched junction bases: 2. The CDR3 DNA is TGTGCCAGCAGCGTAGCTAGCGGGGGGAACACAGATACGCAGTATTTT. Residues: CASSVASGGNTDTQYF.

This clone was observed a single time. This chain uses TRBV7-2 with TRBJ2-7; 7 bases map to TRBD1. V was pared by 8 bases and J by 2 bases, with 9 bases of the junction left unmatched. CDR3 length: 14 residues. From germline, CDR1 is SGHTA and CDR2 FQGNSA. CDR3 loop: CASARDRQTYEQYF. The CDR3 DNA reads TGTGCCAGCGCCCGGGACAGACAAACCTACGAGCAGTACTTC.

This clone was counted a few times. This chain links TRBV28 with TRBJ2-7, with 8 bases matching TRBD1. Per the germline V gene, CDR1 is MDHEN and CDR2 is SYDVKM. This CDR3 has 15 amino acids. The J segment lost 5 bases and the V segment lost 6 bases, leaving 12 bases of the junction unmatched. CDR3 protein: CASSLTGTGKDEQYF. The CDR3 DNA follows: TGTGCCAGCAGCCTCACCGGGACAGGAAAGGACGAGCAGTACTTC.